This entry lists 5 T cell receptor beta chains sequenced from one sample in a study of CD8 T cells in Susac syndrome. The RNA, roughly 0.5 to 1 ug, was put through reverse transcription using random hexamers. TCRdb reanalysed the immunoSEQ multiplex PCR reads using MiXCR and keeps one entry per CDR3 protein. The repertoire holds around 170,000 distinct CDR3 sequences, approximately 95% seen once, with about 0.12% in the top ten. The sample consisted of CD4+ T cells from PBMCs. The receptors were gathered from a human donor with Susac syndrome.

This chain links TRBV30 with TRBJ2-7; D is unclear. V was clipped by 4 bases and J by 0 bases, with 10 bases between them. The germline V gene encodes CDR1 GTSNPN and CDR2 SVGIG (reference sequence). The CDR3 length is 13 residues. The CDR3 spells CAWKGRSSYEQYF. The CDR3 coding sequence is TGTGCCTGGAAGGGCAGGAGCTCCTACGAGCAGTACTTC.

The chain links TRBV2 to TRBJ2-7, with D possibly matching TRBD1 (5 bases). The CDR3 length is 14 residues. Looked up from germline, CDR1 is SNHLY and CDR2 is FYNNEI. Deletions cut 2 bases from V and 7 bases from J, with 15 bases between. CDR3 loop: CASSEQGPTQEQYV. DNA for the CDR3: TGTGCCAGCAGTGAACAGGGCCCAACACAGGAGCAGTACGTC.

This chain uses TRBV30 with TRBJ1-1; D is uncertain. CDR3 length equals 11 residues. In germline, CDR1 is GTSNPN, CDR2 SVGIG (reference sequence). V lost 1 base to trimming and J lost 7 bases, with 7 bases between them. The CDR3 DNA reads as TGTGCCTGGAGTGGAGGGAGTGAAGCTTTCTTT. Translation: CAWSGGSEAFF.

The chain couples TRBV20-1 to TRBJ2-5, with TRBD1 matching 11 bases. The CDR3 totals 15 residues. Trimming at V came to 6 bases and at J to 7 bases, leaving 13 bases not matched to a gene. The germline V gene has CDR1 DFQATT and CDR2 SNEGSKA (reference sequence). The DNA of the CDR3 is TGCAGTGCCCGAAGAAGGGACAGGGGGTTAGGGACCCAGTACTTC. Encoded protein: CSARRRDRGLGTQYF.

The CDR3 DNA is TGCGCCAGCAGCCCCACTCTAGCCAAAAACATTCAGTACTTC. Amino acids: CASSPTLAKNIQYF. V and J are TRBV5-1 and TRBJ2-4; D gene unclear. Per germline, CDR1 SGHRS and CDR2 YFSETQ. The V and J ends lost 4 bases and 0 bases respectively, with 8 bases between them. The CDR3 is 14 amino acids.